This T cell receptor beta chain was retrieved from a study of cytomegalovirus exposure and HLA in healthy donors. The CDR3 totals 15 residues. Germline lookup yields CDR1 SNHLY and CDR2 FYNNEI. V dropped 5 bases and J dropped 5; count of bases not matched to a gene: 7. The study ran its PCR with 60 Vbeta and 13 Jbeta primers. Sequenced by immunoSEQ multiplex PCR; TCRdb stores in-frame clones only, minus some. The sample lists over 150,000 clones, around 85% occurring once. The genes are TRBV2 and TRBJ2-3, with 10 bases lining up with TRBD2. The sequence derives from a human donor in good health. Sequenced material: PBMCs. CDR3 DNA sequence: TGTGCCAGCAGTCAGCGGAGCGGGGGGGGAGATACGCAGTATTTT. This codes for CASSQRSGGGDTQYF.